This T cell receptor beta chain was found in a study of shared clonotypes between healthy human individuals. Study as a whole: Three men and two women, aged 18 to 49, were donors.

Profiling relied on immunoSEQ multiplex PCR, and the TCRdb table lists in-frame clones only, not all of them. The data contain 1.4 million or so clones, approximately 98.5% of them singletons. The V end lost 7 bases, the J end lost 3 bases, and 16 bases lay between the germline ends. The length of the CDR3 is 13 residues. Per the germline V gene, CDR1 is SQVTM and CDR2 is ANQGSEA. The chain is built from TRBV29-1 and TRBJ2-7; the D gene is possibly TRBD2 (5 bases). The receptor comes from a man between 25 and 39 years old in good health. Sequenced input: naive CD4+ T cells sorted from blood. The subset denotes: CD45RA+ positively selected. The CDR3 sequence: CSARGPTRYEQYF. CDR3 bases: TGCAGCGCCCGAGGGCCAACCCGCTACGAGCAGTACTTC.